This paragraph reports one TCR beta chain. As yet, its antigen is unknown. Study-wide results and limits: Tumor memory CD4+ T cell TCR gene usage was found to cluster with blood and lymph node memory CD4+ cells and with lymph node naive CD4+ cells.

Germline values: CDR1 MDHEN, CDR2 SYDVKM. There are 12 residues in the CDR3. TCRdb re-called the 5' RACE reads through MiXCR, storing one row per CDR3 protein. The data hold about 40,000 distinct CDR3 sequences, with approximately 20% observed a single time. V and J are TRBV28 and TRBJ1-2; 10 nucleotides align to TRBD1. This TCR was sampled from a female donor with breast cancer. The sequenced sample was naive CD4+ T cells sorted from a lymph node. The subset is: naive CD4+ T cells, CD4+CD45RA+CD25-. CDR3 DNA sequence: TGTGCTACTTCGGGACAGGGGACTCGCTACACCTTC. This translates into CATSGQGTRYTF.